This T cell receptor beta chain was recovered during a study of blood T cell repertoires in COVID-19. About the study: Samples of COVID-19 (acute and convalescent) were obtained from the United States, Italy and Spain. Nucleic acid was either cDNA or gDNA, and it came from T cells, B-cell-depleted T cells, or PBMCs.

Original methodology: By means of reference gene primer amplification, nucleated cell counts were estimated. TCRdb's copy holds only in-frame clones and misses some; the assay was immunoSEQ multiplex PCR. That table gives V, J and clone size, and the DNA gave D and trimming. Among about 120,000 clones, 82% were seen once, and the ten largest hold approximately 5%. This receptor was identified in a woman in her seventies with acute or convalescent COVID-19. Sequencing input: peripheral blood.

The chain's CDR3 is CATGGQETQYF. In nucleotides, the CDR3 is TGTGCCACCGGAGGTCAAGAGACCCAGTACTTC. The chain has TRBV2 and TRBJ2-5, with D possibly TRBD2 on 5 matching bases. Looked up from germline, CDR1 is SNHLY and CDR2 is FYNNEI. This CDR3 contains 11 residues. Trimming took off 10 bases at V and 2 bases at J, with 8 bases between the two ends. Full variable domain (rest looked up from reference TRBV2 and TRBJ2-5): EPEVTQTPSHQVTQMGQEVILRCVPISNHLYFYWYRQILGQKVEFLVSFYNNEISEKSEIFDDQFSVERPDGSNFTLKIRSTKLEDSAMYFCATGGQETQYFGPGTRLLVL.